What follows describes a single TCR beta chain. As yet, its antigen is unknown. Compared with germline, one end of the junction differs, possibly owing to a read error. These data belong to a study of cytomegalovirus exposure and HLA in healthy donors. The V gene's germline CDR1 is MRHNA and CDR2 SNTAGT. This CDR3 region has 14 residues. Notes on the study in general: Later, an analysis found that TCR clusters from the first cohort tended to co-occur in the 130 or so validation repertoires. In vitro assays verified that three CMV-associated chains recognized CMV antigens specifically.

TCRdb's copy holds only in-frame clones and misses some; the assay was immunoSEQ multiplex PCR. This table has about 64,000 clones, around nine tenths appearing once. This chain links TRBV6-4 with TRBJ1-2; 7 positions agree with TRBD1. The sample consisted of PBMCs. The TCR was taken from a woman under 30 in good health and CMV-seronegative. CDR3 amino acids: CASSVYPGQITKSF. In DNA form, the CDR3 reads TGTGCCAGCAGTGTCTATCCGGGACAGATCACCAAAAGCTTC.